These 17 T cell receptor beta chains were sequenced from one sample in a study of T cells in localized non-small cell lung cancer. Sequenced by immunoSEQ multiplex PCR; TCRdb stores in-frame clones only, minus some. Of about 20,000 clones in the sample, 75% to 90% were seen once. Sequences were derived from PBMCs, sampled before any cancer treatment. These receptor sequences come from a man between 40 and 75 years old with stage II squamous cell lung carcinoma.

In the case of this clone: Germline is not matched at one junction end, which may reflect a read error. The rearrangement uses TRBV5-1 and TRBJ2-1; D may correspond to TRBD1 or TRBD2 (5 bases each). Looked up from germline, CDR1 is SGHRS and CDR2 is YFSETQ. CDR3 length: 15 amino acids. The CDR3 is CASSLGVNLGHEQFF. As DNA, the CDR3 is TGTGCCAGCAGCTTGGGGGTGAACCTCGGGCATGAGCAGTTCTTC.

CDR3 loop: CASSQDTRATSPLHF. The DNA of the CDR3 is TGTGCCAGCAGCCAAGATACCAGGGCCACTTCACCCCTCCACTTT. The chain links TRBV4-2 to TRBJ1-6, with D perhaps matching TRBD1 (5 bases). Trimming stripped 0 bases from V and 9 bases from J, with 12 bases between. Germline values: CDR1 LGHNA, CDR2 YNFKEQ. The CDR3 covers 15 residues.

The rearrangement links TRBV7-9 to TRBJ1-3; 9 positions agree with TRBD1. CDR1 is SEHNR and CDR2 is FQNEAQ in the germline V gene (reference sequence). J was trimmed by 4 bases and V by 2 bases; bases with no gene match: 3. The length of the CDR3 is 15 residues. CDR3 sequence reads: CASSLTGGAGNTIYF. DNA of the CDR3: TGTGCCAGCAGCTTAACAGGGGGCGCCGGAAACACCATATATTTT.

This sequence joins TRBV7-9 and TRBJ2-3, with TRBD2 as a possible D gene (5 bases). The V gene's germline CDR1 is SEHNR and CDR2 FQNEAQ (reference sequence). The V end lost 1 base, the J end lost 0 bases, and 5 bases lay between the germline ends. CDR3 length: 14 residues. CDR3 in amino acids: CASSLGTSTDTQYF. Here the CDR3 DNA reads TGTGCCAGCAGCTTAGGGACTAGCACAGATACGCAGTATTTT.

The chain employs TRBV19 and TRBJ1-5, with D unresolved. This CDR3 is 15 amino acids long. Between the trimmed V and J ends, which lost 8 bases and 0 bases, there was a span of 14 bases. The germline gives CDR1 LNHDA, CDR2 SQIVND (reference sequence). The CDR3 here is CASYSGEHSNQPQHF. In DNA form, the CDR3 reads TGTGCCAGTTATTCGGGCGAGCATAGCAATCAGCCCCAGCATTTT.

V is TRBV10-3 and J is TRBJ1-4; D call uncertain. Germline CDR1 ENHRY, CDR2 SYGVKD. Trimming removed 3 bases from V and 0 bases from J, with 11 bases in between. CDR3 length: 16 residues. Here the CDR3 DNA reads TGTGCCATCAGTGAAATGGGTTCTGCAACTAATGAAAAACTGTTTTTT. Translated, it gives CAISEMGSATNEKLFF.

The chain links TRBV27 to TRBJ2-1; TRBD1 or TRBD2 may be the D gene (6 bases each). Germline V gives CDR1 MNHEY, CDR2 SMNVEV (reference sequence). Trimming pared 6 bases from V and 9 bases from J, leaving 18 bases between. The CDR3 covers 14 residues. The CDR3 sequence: CASSLRGDKGEQFF. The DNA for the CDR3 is TGTGCCAGCAGCCTCCGCGGGGACAAGGGTGAGCAGTTCTTC.

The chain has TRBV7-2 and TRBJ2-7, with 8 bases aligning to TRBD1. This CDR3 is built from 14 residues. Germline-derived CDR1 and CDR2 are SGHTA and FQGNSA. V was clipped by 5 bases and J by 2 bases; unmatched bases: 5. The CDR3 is CASSQTTGAYEQYF. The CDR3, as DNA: TGTGCCAGCAGCCAAACGACAGGGGCCTACGAGCAGTACTTC.

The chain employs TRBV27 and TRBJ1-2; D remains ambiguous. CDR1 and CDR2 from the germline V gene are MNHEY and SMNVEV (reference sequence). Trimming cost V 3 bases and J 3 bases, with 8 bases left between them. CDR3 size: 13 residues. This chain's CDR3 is CASSFFQDYGYTF. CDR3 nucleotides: TGTGCCAGCAGTTTTTTCCAGGACTATGGCTACACCTTC.

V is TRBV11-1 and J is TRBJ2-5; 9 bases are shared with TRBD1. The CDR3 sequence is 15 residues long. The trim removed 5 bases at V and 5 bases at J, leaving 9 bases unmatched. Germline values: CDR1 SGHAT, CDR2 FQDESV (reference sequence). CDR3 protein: CASSALRTGAETQYF. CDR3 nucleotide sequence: TGTGCCAGCAGCGCCCTCCGGACAGGGGCTGAGACCCAGTACTTC.

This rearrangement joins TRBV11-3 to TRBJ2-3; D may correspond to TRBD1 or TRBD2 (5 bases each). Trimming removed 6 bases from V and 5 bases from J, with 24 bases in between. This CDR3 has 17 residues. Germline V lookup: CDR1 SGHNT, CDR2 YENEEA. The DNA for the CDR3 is TGTGCCAGCAGGCAAACCAGGCTTACGGCGAGGGGAGATACGCAGTATTTT. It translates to CASRQTRLTARGDTQYF.

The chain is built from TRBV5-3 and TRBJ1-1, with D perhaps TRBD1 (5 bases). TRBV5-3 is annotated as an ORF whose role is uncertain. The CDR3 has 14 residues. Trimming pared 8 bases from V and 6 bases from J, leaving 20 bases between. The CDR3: CASSQPQGVAEAFF. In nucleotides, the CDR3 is TGTGCCAGCAGCCAGCCGCAGGGAGTCGCTGAAGCTTTCTTT.

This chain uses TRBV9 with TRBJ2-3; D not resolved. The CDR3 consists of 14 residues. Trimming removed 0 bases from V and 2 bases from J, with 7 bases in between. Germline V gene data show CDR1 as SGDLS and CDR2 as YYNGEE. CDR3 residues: CASSVVANTDTQYF. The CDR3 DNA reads TGTGCCAGCAGCGTAGTTGCGAACACAGATACGCAGTATTTT.

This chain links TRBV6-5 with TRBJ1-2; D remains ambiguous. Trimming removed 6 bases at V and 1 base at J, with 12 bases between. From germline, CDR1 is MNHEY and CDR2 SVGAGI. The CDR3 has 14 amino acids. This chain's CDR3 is CASSPPRGNYGYTF. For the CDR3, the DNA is TGTGCCAGCAGCCCACCCCGGGGTAACTATGGCTACACCTTC.

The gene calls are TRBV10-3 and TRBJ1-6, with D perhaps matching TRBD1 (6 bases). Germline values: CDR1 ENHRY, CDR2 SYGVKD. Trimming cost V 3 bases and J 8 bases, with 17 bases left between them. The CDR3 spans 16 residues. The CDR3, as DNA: TGTGCCATCAGTGAAGGGGTAGGGGGTGTGGATTCACCCCTCCACTTT. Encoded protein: CAISEGVGGVDSPLHF.

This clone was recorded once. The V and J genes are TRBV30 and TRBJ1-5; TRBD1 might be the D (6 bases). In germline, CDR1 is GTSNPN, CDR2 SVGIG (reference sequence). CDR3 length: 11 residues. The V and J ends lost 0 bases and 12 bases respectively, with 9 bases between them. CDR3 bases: TGTGCCTGGAGTGTACTGGACAGCCAGCATTTT. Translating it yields CAWSVLDSQHF.

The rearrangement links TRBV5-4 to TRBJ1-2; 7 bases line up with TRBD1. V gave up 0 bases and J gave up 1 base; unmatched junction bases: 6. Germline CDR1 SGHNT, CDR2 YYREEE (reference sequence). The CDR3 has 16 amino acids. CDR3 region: CASSLETGRYNYGYTF. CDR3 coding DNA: TGTGCCAGCAGCTTGGAGACAGGGAGGTATAACTATGGCTACACCTTC.